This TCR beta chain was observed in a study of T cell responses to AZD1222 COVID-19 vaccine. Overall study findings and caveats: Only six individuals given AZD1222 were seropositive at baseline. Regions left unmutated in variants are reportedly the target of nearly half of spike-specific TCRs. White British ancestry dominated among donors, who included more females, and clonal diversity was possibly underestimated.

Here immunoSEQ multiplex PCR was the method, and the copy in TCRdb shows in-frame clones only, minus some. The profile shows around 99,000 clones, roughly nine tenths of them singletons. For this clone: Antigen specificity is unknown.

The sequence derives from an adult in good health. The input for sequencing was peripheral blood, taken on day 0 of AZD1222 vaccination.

CDR3 protein: CAWSVPIEPLHF. The CDR3 bases are TGTGCCTGGAGTGTACCCATAGAACCCCTCCACTTT. This chain links TRBV30 with TRBJ1-6, with D unresolved. The germline V and J ends were trimmed by 0 bases and 12 bases, with 9 bases remaining between them. Germline V CDR1 and CDR2: GTSNPN, SVGIG (reference sequence). There are 12 residues in the CDR3.